This paragraph covers one T cell receptor (beta chain) sequence. These data belong to a study of Tregs in tolerant kidney transplant recipients. The data were produced by immunoSEQ multiplex PCR, yet TCRdb's version contains in-frame clones alone and is incomplete. The sample has around 120,000 clones, almost 95% seen once. The CDR3 is 13 amino acids. Trimming removed 2 bases from V and 4 bases from J, with 8 bases in between. Germline V lookup: CDR1 MRHNA, CDR2 SNTAGT. Thawed PBMCs were FACS-sorted into unstimulated CD4+CD25+CD127- regulatory T cells, CD4+CD25- non-regulatory cells, CD4 and CD8 cells.

The chain carries TRBV6-4 and TRBJ1-2; D gene uncertain. Material: CD4+ T cells from blood. The receptor was isolated from a human donor in good health. CDR3 in amino acids: CASSDGTLYGYTF. Written as DNA, the CDR3 is TGTGCCAGCAGTGACGGTACTCTCTATGGCTACACCTTC.